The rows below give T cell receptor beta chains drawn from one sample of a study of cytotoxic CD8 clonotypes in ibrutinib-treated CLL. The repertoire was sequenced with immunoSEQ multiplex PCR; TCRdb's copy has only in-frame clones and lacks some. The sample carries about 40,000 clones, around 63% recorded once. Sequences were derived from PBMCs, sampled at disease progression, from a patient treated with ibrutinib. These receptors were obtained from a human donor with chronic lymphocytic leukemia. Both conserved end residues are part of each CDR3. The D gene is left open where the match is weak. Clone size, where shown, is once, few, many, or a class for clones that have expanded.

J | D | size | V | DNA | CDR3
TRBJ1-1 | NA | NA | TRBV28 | TGTGCCAGCAGTTTCCAGGGATGGAACACTGAAGCTTTCTTT | CASSFQGWNTEAFF
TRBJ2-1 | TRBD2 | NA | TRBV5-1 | TGCGCCAGCACGACCGGGACTAGGCTCTACAATGAGCAGTTCTTC | CASTTGTRLYNEQFF
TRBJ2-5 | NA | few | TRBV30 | TGTGCCTGGAGTCGAGGCGGGGAGACCCAGTACTTC | CAWSRGGETQYF
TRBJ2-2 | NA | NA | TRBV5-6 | TGTGCCAGCAGCTTCAGTCGCACCGGGGAGCTGTTTTTT | CASSFSRTGELFF
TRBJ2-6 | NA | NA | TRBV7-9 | TGTGCCAGCACCCCCTGGCGGGGGCCCTCTGGGGCCAACGTCCTGACTTTC | CASTPWRGPSGANVLTF
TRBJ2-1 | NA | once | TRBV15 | TGTGCCACCAGCAGAGCGACGGGTACCTACAATGAGCAGTTCTTC | CATSRATGTYNEQFF
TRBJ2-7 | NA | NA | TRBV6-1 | TGTGCCAGCAGTGAAGCAAACCCCGCTAGCTCCTACGAGCAGTACTTC | CASSEANPASSYEQYF
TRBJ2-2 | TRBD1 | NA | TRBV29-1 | TGCAGCGTTGAAGCAGGGGGATCAGCCGGGGAGCTGTTTTTT | CSVEAGGSAGELFF
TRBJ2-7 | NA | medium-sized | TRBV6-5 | TGTGCCAGCAGTTACTCATCGGGGTCTATATACGAGCAGTACTTC | CASSYSSGSIYEQYF
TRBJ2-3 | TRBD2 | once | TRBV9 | TGTGCCAGCAGCGTAGCAGCGGGACTGCTCACAGATACGCAGTATTTT | CASSVAAGLLTDTQYF
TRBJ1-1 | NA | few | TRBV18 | TGTGCCAGCTCACCACTGTATACAGAGAACACTGAAGCTTTCTTT | CASSPLYTENTEAFF
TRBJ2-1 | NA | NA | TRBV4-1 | TGCGCCAGCAGCCCAAGGGGAATCGACAGTTACAATGAGCAGTTCTTC | CASSPRGIDSYNEQFF
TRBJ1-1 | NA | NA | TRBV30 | TGTGCCTGGAGTGTAGGTCTTTTTAACACTGAAGCTTTCTTT | CAWSVGLFNTEAFF
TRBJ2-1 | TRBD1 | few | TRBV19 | TGTGCCAGTAACTTGGGACAGACCTACAATGAGCAGTTCTTC | CASNLGQTYNEQFF
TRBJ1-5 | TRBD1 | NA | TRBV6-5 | TGTGCCAGCAGTTCCAGGGGGGGACAGCCCCAGCATTTT | CASSSRGGQPQHF
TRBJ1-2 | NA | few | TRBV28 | TGTGCCAGCAGGGAGGCAGGGAACTATGGCTACACCTTC | CASREAGNYGYTF
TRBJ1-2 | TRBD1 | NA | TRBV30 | TGTGCCTGGAGGGCGACCACAGGGGGGAATGGCTACACCTTC | CAWRATTGGNGYTF
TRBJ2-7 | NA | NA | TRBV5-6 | TGTGCCAGCAGCTTTTTACCCGGGACCAAGAGCTCCTACGAGCAGTACTTC | CASSFLPGTKSSYEQYF
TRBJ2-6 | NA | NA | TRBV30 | TGTGCCTGGGCCAGAGTCTCTGGGGCCAACGTCCTGACTTTC | CAWARVSGANVLTF
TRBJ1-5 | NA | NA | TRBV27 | TGTGCCAGCAGTGGGGCACTCAATCAGCCCCAGCATTTT | CASSGALNQPQHF
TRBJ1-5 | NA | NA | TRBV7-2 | TGTGCCAGCAGCTTAGGCATCAATCAGCCCCAGCATTTT | CASSLGINQPQHF
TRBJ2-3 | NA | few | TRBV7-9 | TGTGCCAGCAGCTTAAAATCCCGGTCAGGGGGCACAGATACGCAGTATTTT | CASSLKSRSGGTDTQYF
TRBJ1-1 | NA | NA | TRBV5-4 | TGTGCCAGCAGGTCCGGGACGTCGAACACTGAAGCTTTCTTT | CASRSGTSNTEAFF
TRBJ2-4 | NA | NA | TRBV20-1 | TGCAGTGCTAGAGACAAAAACATTCAGTACTTC | CSARDKNIQYF
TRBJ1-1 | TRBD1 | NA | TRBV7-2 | TGTGCCAGCAGCCCAGACAGGGGGCGATGGACTGAAGCTTTCTTT | CASSPDRGRWTEAFF
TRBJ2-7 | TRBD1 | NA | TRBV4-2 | TGTGCCAGCAGCCAAGGGACAGGGGAGCAGTACTTC | CASSQGTGEQYF
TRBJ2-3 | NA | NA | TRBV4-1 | TGCGCCAGCAGCCAAAAGGACCCCCCTAGCACAGATACGCAGTATTTT | CASSQKDPPSTDTQYF
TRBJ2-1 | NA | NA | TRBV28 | TGTGCCAGCAGCCGCGACAGGAACTCCTACAATGAGCAGTTCTTC | CASSRDRNSYNEQFF